Each of the 31 T cell receptor beta chains below was sequenced from the same sample in a study of T cells in Graves' hyperthyroidism and ophthalmopathy. RNA transcripts provided the source from which TCR beta CDR3 regions were amplified. HTBI primers were the set used in a first-round RT-PCR of the TCR CDR3. In TCRdb, the multiplex PCR reads were re-called with MiXCR into one record per CDR3 protein. The sample yields about 290,000 distinct CDR3 sequences, about an eighth seen once. Sequencing was done on a sample of blood. The receptors derive from a woman aged 35 to 49 with Graves' hyperthyroidism.

This clonotype appeared many times. The chain has TRBV3-1 and TRBJ1-2; D unresolved. Looked up from germline, CDR1 is LGHDT and CDR2 is YNNKEL (reference sequence). The CDR3 is made up of 13 amino acids. V gave up 4 bases and J gave up 4 bases, with 10 bases separating them. This CDR3 reads CASSPMRSYGYTF. For the CDR3, the DNA is TGTGCCAGCAGCCCAATGAGATCCTATGGCTACACCTTC. Using reference TRBV3-1 and TRBJ1-2 for the parts outside the CDR3, the full variable domain is DTAVSQTPKYLVTQMGNDKSIKCEQNLGHDTMYWYKQDSKKFLKIMFSYNNKELIINETVPNRFSPKSPDKAHLNLHINSLELGDSAVYFCASSPMRSYGYTFGSGTRLTVV.

This clonotype was picked up many times. This rearrangement joins TRBV12-3 or TRBV12-4 to TRBJ1-1; D uncertain. The CDR3 consists of 13 residues. V gave up 1 base and J gave up 4 bases, with 7 bases separating them. CDR3 residues: CASSLEVVTEAFF. CDR3 sequence (DNA): TGTGCCAGCAGTTTAGAAGTGGTCACTGAAGCTTTCTTT.

This clonotype showed up just a few times. The chain couples TRBV6-5 to TRBJ2-2; TRBD1 agrees at 8 bases. Germline lookup yields CDR1 MNHEY and CDR2 SVGAGI. Trimming cost V 3 bases and J 4 bases; bases outside gene matches: 4. The CDR3 is 15 residues long. CDR3 nucleotides: TGTGCCAGCAGTTATGGGACAGGTGGCACCGGGGAGCTGTTTTTT. This encodes CASSYGTGGTGELFF.

This clonotype was seen ten or more times. The V gene is TRBV2, the J gene TRBJ2-5; 9 bases match TRBD2. This CDR3 is built from 13 residues. CDR1 is SNHLY and CDR2 is FYNNEI in the germline V gene. V lost 6 bases to trimming and J lost 4 bases; unmatched junction nucleotides: 3. Written as DNA, the CDR3 is TGTGCCAGCAGCATGACTAGCGGAGAGACCCAGTACTTC. Its translation: CASSMTSGETQYF. Full variable domain (outside the CDR3, taken from reference TRBV2 and TRBJ2-5): EPEVTQTPSHQVTQMGQEVILRCVPISNHLYFYWYRQILGQKVEFLVSFYNNEISEKSEIFDDQFSVERPDGSNFTLKIRSTKLEDSAMYFCASSMTSGETQYFGPGTRLLVL.

This clonotype was seen a few times. The chain employs TRBV6-2 or TRBV6-3 and TRBJ2-3; 8 nucleotides agree with TRBD2. This CDR3 is 16 amino acids long. Germline V gene data show CDR1 as MNHEY and CDR2 as SVGEGT. The ends lost 6 bases at V and 2 bases at J; junction bases unmatched: 10. The CDR3 DNA sequence: TGTGCCAGCAGACCGACAACTAGCGGTCACACAGATACGCAGTATTTT. Encoded protein: CASRPTTSGHTDTQYF.

This clonotype was recorded many times. The chain joins TRBV28 to TRBJ1-6; weak D call: TRBD1 (5 bases). The CDR3 totals 12 residues. V was clipped by 5 bases and J by 15 bases, with 14 bases between them. Looked up from germline, CDR1 is MDHEN and CDR2 is SYDVKM. The CDR3 is CASSAGGDFLHF. DNA for the CDR3: TGTGCCAGCAGTGCCGGAGGGGACTTCCTCCACTTT.

The sample holds many counts of this clonotype. This chain links TRBV5-1 with TRBJ1-1, with D possibly matching TRBD1 (6 bases). The CDR3 has 16 amino acids. V lost 3 bases to trimming and J lost 1 base, with 16 bases between them. CDR1 is SGHRS and CDR2 is YFSETQ in the germline V gene. CDR3 nucleotides: TGCGCCAGCAGCTCCCCCCGTGGGACACCGAACACTGAAGCTTTCTTT. As protein: CASSSPRGTPNTEAFF.

At least ten counts were recorded for this clonotype. The chain joins TRBV12-3 or TRBV12-4 to TRBJ1-2, with 7 bases matching TRBD1. With 7 bases clipped from V and 6 bases from J, the junction kept 2 bases outside the gene matches. This CDR3 comprises 11 residues. The CDR3 loop reads CASTTGDGYTF. The CDR3 region has the DNA TGTGCCAGCACCACAGGGGATGGCTACACCTTC.

The sample holds a few counts of this clonotype. The chain links TRBV18 to TRBJ1-1; tentatively, D is TRBD1 (5 bases). The CDR3 is made up of 16 amino acids. V was trimmed by 2 bases and J by 12 bases, leaving 25 bases between them. The germline V gene has CDR1 KGHSH and CDR2 LQKENI. CDR3 protein: CASSPGRRDPGPSSFF. In DNA form, the CDR3 reads TGTGCCAGCTCACCAGGCCGCCGGGACCCTGGACCGTCGTCTTTCTTT.

This clonotype turned up a few times. The gene calls are TRBV12-3 or TRBV12-4 and TRBJ2-3; D remains unclear. This CDR3 has 14 residues. Between the trimmed V and J ends, which lost 5 bases and 6 bases, there was a span of 15 bases. The CDR3 loop is CASSGRLASDTQYF. The CDR3 bases are TGTGCCAGCAGTGGCCGACTTGCATCCGATACGCAGTATTTT.

V and J are TRBV18 and TRBJ2-7; D unclear. Germline CDR1 is KGHSH and CDR2 is LQKENI. Trimming took 10 bases from V and 1 from J, leaving 11 bases between them. The CDR3 sequence is 12 residues long. The DNA of the CDR3 is TGTGCCACCCAAGGTGCATCCTACGAGCAGTACTTC. This codes for CATQGASYEQYF.

This clonotype was counted ten times or more. The chain couples TRBV7-9 to TRBJ2-7, with a tentative D call TRBD2 (5 bases). This CDR3 spans 11 amino acids. Per the germline V gene, CDR1 is SEHNR and CDR2 is FQNEAQ (reference sequence). The V end lost 8 bases, the J end lost 5 bases, and 10 bases lay between the germline ends. The CDR3 DNA is TGTGCCAGCTCTAGCTTCCACGAGCAGTACTTC. Amino acid sequence: CASSSFHEQYF. Variable domain in full (rest from reference TRBV7-9 and TRBJ2-7): DTGVSQNPRHKITKRGQNVTFRCDPISEHNRLYWYRQTLGQGPEFLTYFQNEAQLEKSRLLSDRFSAERPKGSFSTLEIQRTEQGDSAMYLCASSSFHEQYFGPGTRLTVT.

This chain links TRBV29-1 with TRBJ2-3, with D perhaps matching TRBD1 (5 bases). Looked up from germline, CDR1 is SQVTM and CDR2 is ANQGSEA. The V end was cut by 5 bases, the J end by 5 bases, with 11 bases between. This CDR3 contains 12 residues. CDR3 protein: CSVQSQGDTQYF. In DNA, the CDR3 is TGCAGCGTTCAAAGCCAGGGAGATACGCAGTATTTT.

There are many counts of this clonotype. The genes are TRBV28 and TRBJ1-5; a possible D gene is TRBD1 (5 bases). Germline-derived CDR1 and CDR2 are MDHEN and SYDVKM. V lost 11 bases and J lost 5, with 13 bases in between. The CDR3 has 12 amino acids. The CDR3 reads CAWGYQDQPQHF. The CDR3 nucleotides are TGTGCCTGGGGGTATCAGGATCAGCCCCAGCATTTT. The variable domain in full, completed from reference TRBV28 and TRBJ1-5, reads DVKVTQSSRYLVKRTGEKVFLECVQDMDHENMFWYRQDPGLGLRLIYFSYDVKMKEKGDIPEGYSVSREKKERFSLILESASTNQTSMYLCAWGYQDQPQHFGDGTRLSIL.

This chain joins TRBV19 and TRBJ2-3, with D perhaps matching TRBD2 (5 bases). The germline V and J ends were trimmed by 3 bases and 4 bases, with 14 bases remaining between them. The CDR3 sequence is 15 residues long. Germline lookup yields CDR1 LNHDA and CDR2 SQIVND (reference sequence). The DNA of the CDR3 is TGTGCCAGTAGTATTGGTGGGAGTGGTTCAGATACGCAGTATTTT. It is translated as CASSIGGSGSDTQYF.

Remarks on this clonotype: Germline and junction disagree at one end, which may indicate a read error. The chain recombines TRBV12-3 or TRBV12-4 with TRBJ2-1; no firm D call. This CDR3 spans 21 amino acids. CDR3 loop: CATSFTPHGWVRPSSYNEQFF. CDR3 sequence (DNA): TGTGCCACCAGTTTTACCCCCCACGGGTGGGTCAGGCCCAGCTCCTACAATGAGCAGTTCTTC.

This clonotype was seen repeatedly, ten times or more. The rearrangement joins TRBV28 to TRBJ2-1; TRBD1 aligns across 7 bases. CDR1 and CDR2 (germline): MDHEN, SYDVKM. There are 15 residues in the CDR3. Losses at the gene ends were 3 bases for V and 5 bases for J; bases not matched to a gene: 7. The CDR3 loop is CASSFGQVRNNEQFF. CDR3 coding DNA: TGTGCCAGCAGTTTCGGACAGGTACGGAACAATGAGCAGTTCTTC. Based on the CDR3 plus reference TRBV28 and TRBJ2-1, the full variable domain is DVKVTQSSRYLVKRTGEKVFLECVQDMDHENMFWYRQDPGLGLRLIYFSYDVKMKEKGDIPEGYSVSREKKERFSLILESASTNQTSMYLCASSFGQVRNNEQFFGPGTRLTVL.

The chain links TRBV28 to TRBJ1-4, with TRBD1 matching 9 bases. The germline gives CDR1 MDHEN, CDR2 SYDVKM. The trim removed 4 bases at V and 7 bases at J, leaving 13 bases unmatched. CDR3 length: 17 amino acids. CDR3 in amino acids: CASSSAGTGNIIEKLFF. The CDR3, as DNA: TGTGCCAGCAGTTCAGCCGGGACAGGGAACATTATTGAAAAACTGTTTTTT.

This chain's CDR3 is CASRDTDRIGTQYF. As DNA, the CDR3 is TGTGCCAGTCGAGACACAGACCGAATCGGGACCCAGTACTTC. The chain uses TRBV19 and TRBJ2-5; D ambiguous. Germline V lookup: CDR1 LNHDA, CDR2 SQIVND (reference sequence). The CDR3 contains 14 residues. With 8 bases removed from V and 7 bases from J, the gap between germline ends came to 20 bases.

The rearrangement links TRBV12-3 or TRBV12-4 to TRBJ1-3; no clear D gene. Trimming cost V 2 bases and J 0 bases, with 14 bases left between them. The CDR3 is made up of 17 amino acids. The CDR3, as DNA: TGTGCCAGCAGTTTAATATCGCGGGATAACTCTGGAAACACCATATATTTT. This translates into CASSLISRDNSGNTIYF.

The chain recombines TRBV19 with TRBJ2-3; D might be TRBD1 or TRBD2, each matching 5 bases. The germline V gene encodes CDR1 LNHDA and CDR2 SQIVND (reference sequence). Trimming stripped 5 bases from V and 1 base from J, with 16 bases between. The CDR3 is made up of 16 amino acids. DNA for the CDR3: TGTGCCAGTAGTCTCCTGGGGTGGGACCGCACAGATACGCAGTATTTT. Amino acid sequence: CASSLLGWDRTDTQYF.

The V call is TRBV28, the J call TRBJ2-7; D is possibly TRBD1 (5 bases). The tail of the sequence fits TRBJ2-1 better, so the J call may be wrong. The CDR3 sequence is 12 residues long. Germline V gives CDR1 MDHEN, CDR2 SYDVKM. The CDR3 is CASSLPGYEQFF. The CDR3 DNA reads TGTGCCAGCAGTTTACCAGGGTACGAGCAGTTCTTC.

The chain carries TRBV28 and TRBJ2-1; 14 bases match TRBD2. V was pared by 6 bases and J by 4 bases, with 5 bases of the junction left unmatched. Germline V gives CDR1 MDHEN, CDR2 SYDVKM. The CDR3 consists of 16 residues. CDR3 in amino acids: CASSPGLAGAYNEQFF. The DNA of the CDR3 is TGTGCCAGCAGCCCGGGACTAGCGGGAGCGTACAATGAGCAGTTCTTC.

This clonotype came up many times. Here the CDR3 reads CASSPRGGAKVEAFF. In nucleotides, the CDR3 is TGTGCCAGCAGTCCCCGGGGGGGGGCTAAGGTTGAAGCTTTCTTT. The rearrangement links TRBV12-3 or TRBV12-4 to TRBJ1-1; a possible D gene is TRBD1 (6 bases). The V end was cut by 5 bases, the J end by 7 bases, with 20 bases between. There are 15 residues in the CDR3.

This clonotype was detected only a few times. V and J are TRBV6-5 and TRBJ2-7; weak D call: TRBD1 (6 bases). V was pared by 7 bases and J by 3 bases, with 19 bases between. The length of the CDR3 is 15 residues. The germline gives CDR1 MNHEY, CDR2 SVGAGI. The CDR3 region has the DNA TGTGCCAGCACTCAAACAGGGACGGGATACTACGAGCAGTACTTC. This translates into CASTQTGTGYYEQYF.

This clonotype was found many times. V usage is TRBV7-8 and J usage is TRBJ1-4; 9 bases fit TRBD1. J was trimmed by 6 bases and V by 1 base; bases with no gene match: 6. Looked up from germline, CDR1 is SGHVS and CDR2 is FQNEAQ. The CDR3 is 16 amino acids. DNA for the CDR3: TGTGCCAGCAGCTTAGGGGGGACAGGGTTCGATGAAAAACTGTTTTTT. This sequence encodes CASSLGGTGFDEKLFF. The variable domain in full, completed from reference TRBV7-8 and TRBJ1-4, reads GAGVSQSPRYKVAKRGQDVALRCDPISGHVSLFWYQQALGQGPEFLTYFQNEAQLDKSGLPSDRFFAERPEGSVSTLKIQRTQQEDSAVYLCASSLGGTGFDEKLFFGSGTQLSVL.

This clonotype was seen many times. CDR3 bases: TGTGCCAGCAGTTTGCAGGGGAGGGATCAGCCCCAGCATTTT. This sequence encodes CASSLQGRDQPQHF. The chain employs TRBV28 and TRBJ1-5; D perhaps matches TRBD1 (6 bases). The CDR3 length is 14 residues. CDR1 and CDR2 (germline): MDHEN, SYDVKM. V lost 3 bases, J lost 5 bases, and 11 bases lay in between.

This clonotype was recorded many times. The rearrangement links TRBV28 to TRBJ2-7; tentative D call: TRBD1 (6 bases). The CDR3 sequence is 14 residues long. Trimming took off 5 bases at V and 0 bases at J, with 11 bases between the two ends. Germline assignment: CDR1 MDHEN and CDR2 SYDVKM. CDR3 loop: CASSPDRSSYEQYF. DNA for the CDR3: TGTGCCAGCAGTCCTGACAGGAGCTCCTACGAGCAGTACTTC.

This clonotype has at least ten counts. This chain joins TRBV28 and TRBJ2-1; 12 bases are a match to TRBD2. The CDR3 spans 18 residues. Germline V gene data show CDR1 as MDHEN and CDR2 as SYDVKM. V shed 2 bases and J 4 bases; nucleotides not matched to a gene: 9. CDR3 residues: CASSLEGLAGAGYNEQFF. The CDR3 DNA is TGTGCCAGCAGTTTAGAGGGACTAGCGGGTGCGGGTTACAATGAGCAGTTCTTC.

This clonotype was seen ten or more times. This rearrangement joins TRBV3-1 to TRBJ2-7, with D hard to call. CDR1 and CDR2 from the germline V gene are LGHDT and YNNKEL (reference sequence). This CDR3 is 14 amino acids long. Trimming pared 3 bases from V and 2 bases from J, leaving 11 bases between. CDR3 DNA: TGTGCCAGCAGCCACTTCGGCCGAGCCTACGAGCAGTACTTC. Its translation is CASSHFGRAYEQYF.

This clonotype was counted ten times or more. The J gene is TRBJ2-5, the V gene TRBV28; 7 bases map to TRBD2. CDR1 and CDR2 from the germline V gene are MDHEN and SYDVKM. The length of the CDR3 is 14 residues. Trimming removed 3 bases from V and 2 bases from J; junction bases left unmatched: 3. DNA for the CDR3: TGTGCCAGCAGTTTCCTAGCGGTACAAGAGACCCAGTACTTC. Translation gives CASSFLAVQETQYF.